This T cell receptor beta chain was profiled in a study of cytomegalovirus exposure and HLA in healthy donors. Details on this clone: The target antigen is unknown.

Study conclusions and caveats: The CMV antigen specificity of three CMV-associated chains was confirmed through in vitro analysis. Subsequent analysis showed first-cohort TCR clusters tending to co-occur in more than 95 validation repertoires. The study designated some 180 TCR beta chains cytomegalovirus-associated.

Here immunoSEQ multiplex PCR was the method, and the copy in TCRdb shows in-frame clones only, minus some. The data show 100,000 to 120,000 clones, more than 90% seen once. Trimming cost V 7 bases and J 1 base, with 13 bases left between them. Looked up from germline, CDR1 is MDHEN and CDR2 is SYDVKM. The CDR3 is 14 amino acids. The V call is TRBV28, the J call TRBJ1-1, with a possible D match to TRBD1 (5 bases). Sequenced input: PBMCs. The TCR was taken from a woman aged 18-35 years in good health and CMV-seronegative. The CDR3 here is CASTPGGANTEAFF. CDR3 coding DNA: TGTGCCAGCACCCCTGGTGGGGCGAACACTGAAGCTTTCTTT.